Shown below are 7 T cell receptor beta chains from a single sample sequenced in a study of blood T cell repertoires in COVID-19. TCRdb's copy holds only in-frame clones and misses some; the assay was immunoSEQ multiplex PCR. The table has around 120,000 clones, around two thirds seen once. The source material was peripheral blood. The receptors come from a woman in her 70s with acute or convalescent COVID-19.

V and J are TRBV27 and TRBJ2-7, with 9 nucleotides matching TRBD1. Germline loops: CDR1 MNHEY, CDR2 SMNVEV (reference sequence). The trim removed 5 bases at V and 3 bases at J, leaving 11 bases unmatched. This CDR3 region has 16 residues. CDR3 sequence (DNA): TGTGCCAGCAGTCAACCGGGACAGGGATCCTACTACGAGCAGTACTTC. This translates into CASSQPGQGSYYEQYF.

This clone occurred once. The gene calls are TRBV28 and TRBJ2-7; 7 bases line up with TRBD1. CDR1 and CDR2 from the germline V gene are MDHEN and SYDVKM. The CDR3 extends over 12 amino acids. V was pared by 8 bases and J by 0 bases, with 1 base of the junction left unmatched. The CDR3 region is CASGTVSYEQYF. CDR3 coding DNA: TGTGCCAGCGGGACAGTCTCCTACGAGCAGTACTTC. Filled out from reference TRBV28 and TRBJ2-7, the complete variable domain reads DVKVTQSSRYLVKRTGEKVFLECVQDMDHENMFWYRQDPGLGLRLIYFSYDVKMKEKGDIPEGYSVSREKKERFSLILESASTNQTSMYLCASGTVSYEQYFGPGTRLTVT.

The CDR3 nucleotides read TGTGCCAGCAGCCAAGATCTTTTGTTAGATACGCAGTATTTT. It translates to CASSQDLLLDTQYF. V usage is TRBV3-1 (or the pseudogene TRBV3-2) and J usage is TRBJ2-3; D uncertain. V was pared by 0 bases and J by 5 bases, with 9 bases between. The germline gives CDR1 LGHDT, CDR2 YNNKEL (reference sequence). This CDR3 comprises 14 residues.

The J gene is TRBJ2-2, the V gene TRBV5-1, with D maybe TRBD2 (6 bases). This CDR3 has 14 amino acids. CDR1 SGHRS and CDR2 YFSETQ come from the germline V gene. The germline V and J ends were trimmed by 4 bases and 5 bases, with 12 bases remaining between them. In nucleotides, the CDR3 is TGCGCCAGCAGCCCGGGGGACCAGACCGGGGAGCTGTTTTTT. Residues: CASSPGDQTGELFF.

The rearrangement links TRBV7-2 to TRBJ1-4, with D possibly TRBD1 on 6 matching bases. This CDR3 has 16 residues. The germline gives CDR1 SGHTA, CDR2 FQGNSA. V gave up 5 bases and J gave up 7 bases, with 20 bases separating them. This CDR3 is CASSQNGGLGGEKLFF. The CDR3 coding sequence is TGTGCCAGCAGCCAAAATGGTGGGTTAGGGGGTGAAAAACTGTTTTTT.

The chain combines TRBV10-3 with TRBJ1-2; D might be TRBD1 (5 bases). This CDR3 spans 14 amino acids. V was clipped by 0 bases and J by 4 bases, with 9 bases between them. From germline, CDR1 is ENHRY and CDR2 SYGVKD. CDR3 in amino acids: CAISESRGSYGYTF. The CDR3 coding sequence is TGTGCCATCAGTGAGTCGCGGGGGAGCTATGGCTACACCTTC.

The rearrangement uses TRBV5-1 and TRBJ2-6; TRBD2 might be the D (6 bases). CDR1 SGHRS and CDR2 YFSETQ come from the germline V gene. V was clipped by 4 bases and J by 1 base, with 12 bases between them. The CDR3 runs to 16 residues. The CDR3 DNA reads TGCGCCAGCAGCCAGAACCGGGGGTCTGGGGCCAACGTCCTGACTTTC. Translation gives CASSQNRGSGANVLTF.